This entry lists 3 T cell receptor beta chains sequenced from one sample in a study of technical replicates of blood from a handful of donors (dated by TCRdb to 2016 to 2017). The method behind the library was the immunoSEQ multiplex PCR assay. TCRdb limited this immuneACCESS table to in-frame rearrangements with V and J called. A share of clones is missing; checked studies link under half to unresolved V genes, and the rest is unexplained. Present in this sample are tens of thousands of clones, just under 90% of which were seen just once. The top ten constitute around 4.4% of the sample. The source material was PBMCs. These receptors originate from a human donor in good health. Some clones in this sample may be carry-over from other donors' samples.

The gene calls are TRBV4-1 and TRBJ2-3; 7 nucleotides align to TRBD1. The CDR3 loop spans 18 amino acids. Germline assignment: CDR1 MGHRA and CDR2 YSYEKL. Trimming cost V 0 bases and J 3 bases; bases outside gene matches: 12. In DNA, the CDR3 is TGCGCCAGCAGCCAAGATTCTTGGGGACAGAGACGGACAGATACGCAGTATTTT. Translation gives CASSQDSWGQRRTDTQYF.

J is TRBJ2-3 and V is TRBV11-3; 10 bases map to TRBD2. The CDR3 is 16 residues long. The germline CDR1 and CDR2 sequences are SGHNT and YENEEA. The junction had 4 bases not matched to a gene; V was cut back by 4 bases and J by 0 bases. CDR3 bases: TGTGCCAGCAGCTCTGGACTAGCGGCTAGCACAGATACGCAGTATTTT. Encoded protein: CASSSGLAASTDTQYF.

The genes are TRBV7-9 and TRBJ2-6, with no clear D. CDR3 length equals 16 residues. V dropped 3 bases and J dropped 2 bases, with 11 bases sitting between them. The germline gives CDR1 SEHNR, CDR2 FQNEAQ (reference sequence). In nucleotides, the CDR3 is TGTGCCAGCAGCTTCCCGTCGGTCCCTGGGGCCAACGTCCTGACTTTC. Translation: CASSFPSVPGANVLTF.